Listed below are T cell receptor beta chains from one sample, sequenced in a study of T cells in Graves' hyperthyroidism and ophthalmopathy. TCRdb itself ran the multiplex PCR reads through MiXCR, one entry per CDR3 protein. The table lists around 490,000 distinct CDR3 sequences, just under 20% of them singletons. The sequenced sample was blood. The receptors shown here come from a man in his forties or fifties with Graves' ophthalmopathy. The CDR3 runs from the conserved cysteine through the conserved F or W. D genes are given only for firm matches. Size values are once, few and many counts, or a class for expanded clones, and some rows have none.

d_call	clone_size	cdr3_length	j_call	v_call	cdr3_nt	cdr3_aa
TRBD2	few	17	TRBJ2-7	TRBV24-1	TGTGCCACCATACGGGGGGTAATTCATCCTTCAACCTACGAGCAGTACTTC	CATIRGVIHPSTYEQYF
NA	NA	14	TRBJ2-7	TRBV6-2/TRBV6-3	TGTGCCAGCAGCTGGCAGGGGTCTATCTACGAGCAGTACTTC	CASSWQGSIYEQYF
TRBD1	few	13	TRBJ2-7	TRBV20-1	TGCAGTGCCGCGGGACAGGGAGCCTACGAGCAGTACTTC	CSAAGQGAYEQYF
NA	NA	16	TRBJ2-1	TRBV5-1	TGCGCCAGCAGCCTACACGGTCAAACGGGCTACAATGAGCAGTTCTTC	CASSLHGQTGYNEQFF
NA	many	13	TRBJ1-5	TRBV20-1	TGCAGTGCTAGAGATCTGGGGAATCAGCCCCAGCATTTT	CSARDLGNQPQHF
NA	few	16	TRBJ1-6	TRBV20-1	TGCAGTGCTAGAGAGGGTAGGGCCTTCCATAATTCACCCCTCCACTTT	CSAREGRAFHNSPLHF
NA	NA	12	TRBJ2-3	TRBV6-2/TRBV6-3	TGTGCCAGCAGCGCGCAGGCAGATACGCAGTATTTT	CASSAQADTQYF
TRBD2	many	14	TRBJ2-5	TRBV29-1	TGCAGCGTTGCGACTAGCGGGGGTGGGGAGACCCAGTACTTC	CSVATSGGGETQYF
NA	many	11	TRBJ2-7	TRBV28	TGTGCCAGCAGGGTTGACTACGAGCAGTACTTC	CASRVDYEQYF
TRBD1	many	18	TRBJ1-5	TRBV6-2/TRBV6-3	TGTGCCAGCAGTTACGTGCTTCAGACAGGGGTAGGCAATCAGCCCCAGCATTTT	CASSYVLQTGVGNQPQHF
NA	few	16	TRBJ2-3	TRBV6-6	TGTGCCAGCAGTTACGGCAGTACTAGCTATGGGGATACGCAGTATTTT	CASSYGSTSYGDTQYF
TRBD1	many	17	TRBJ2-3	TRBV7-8	TGTGCCAGCAGCCCGCGGCCGGGACAGAGCTTCACAGATACGCAGTATTTT	CASSPRPGQSFTDTQYF
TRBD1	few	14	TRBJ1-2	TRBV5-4	TGTGCCAGCAGCCCCCGGGACAGGGACTATGGCTACACCTTC	CASSPRDRDYGYTF
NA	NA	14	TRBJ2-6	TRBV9	TGTGCCAGCAGCGGGTCTGAAGGGGCCAACGTCCTGACTTTC	CASSGSEGANVLTF
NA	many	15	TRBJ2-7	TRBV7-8	TGTGCCAGCAGCTTAGAGTGGTCGTCCTCTAACGAGCAGTACTTC	CASSLEWSSSNEQYF
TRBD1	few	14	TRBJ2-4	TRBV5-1	TGCGCCAGCAGCTTGGGGACAGGGCGAGGCATTCAGTACTTC	CASSLGTGRGIQYF
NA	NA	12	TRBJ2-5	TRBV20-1	TGCAGTGCTAGACGGCTCATAGAGACCCAGTACTTC	CSARRLIETQYF
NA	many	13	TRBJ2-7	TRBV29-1	TGCAGCGTTGGAGTAGGCAGGTACAACGAGCAGTACTTC	CSVGVGRYNEQYF